This entry lists 23 T cell receptor beta chains sequenced from one sample in a study of CD8+CD57+ T cells in acquired aplastic anemia. Genomic DNA constituted the template upon which TCR beta VDJ and CDR3 profiling was performed. TCRdb reanalysed the reads using MiXCR and keeps one entry per CDR3 protein. The table has about 58,000 distinct CDR3 sequences, approximately 54% seen once; the top ten hold 15% to 20%. Patients chosen for sequencing had shown CD8+CD57+ cell expansion by flow cytometry. Source material: sorted CD4+, CD8+, or CD8+CD57+ T cells (not recorded which) from PBMCs. Receptors were obtained from a human donor with aplastic anemia.

This clonotype was detected many times. The chain recombines TRBV5-6 with TRBJ2-1; 7 positions agree with TRBD1. Germline V gives CDR1 SGHDT, CDR2 YYEEEE. The trim removed 3 bases at V and 4 bases at J, leaving 4 bases unmatched. The CDR3 spans 14 residues. The CDR3 loop is CASSSGTDYNEQFF. The CDR3 region has the DNA TGTGCCAGCAGCTCCGGGACAGATTACAATGAGCAGTTCTTC.

This clonotype has only a few counts. V usage is TRBV10-3 and J usage is TRBJ1-6; TRBD1 matches at 7 bases. CDR3 length: 15 amino acids. In germline, CDR1 is ENHRY, CDR2 SYGVKD. Trimming cost V 2 bases and J 6 bases; bases outside gene matches: 4. The CDR3 reads CAISERGQPNSPLHF. In DNA form, the CDR3 reads TGTGCCATCAGTGAGAGGGGACAGCCTAATTCACCCCTCCACTTT.

The chain employs TRBV7-9 and TRBJ1-1, with a tentative D call TRBD1 (5 bases). Trimming pared 7 bases from V and 4 bases from J, leaving 16 bases between. The CDR3 contains 14 residues. Germline V gene data show CDR1 as SEHNR and CDR2 as FQNEAQ (reference sequence). CDR3 sequence reads: CASTTGGALTEAFF. The CDR3 DNA reads as TGTGCCAGCACCACGGGAGGGGCTCTCACTGAAGCTTTCTTT.

At least ten counts were recorded for this clonotype. The chain carries TRBV7-3 and TRBJ1-2; 10 nucleotides line up with TRBD1. In germline, CDR1 is SGHTA, CDR2 FQGTGA. The CDR3 runs to 14 residues. V shed 5 bases and J 7 bases; nucleotides not matched to a gene: 7. The CDR3 DNA sequence: TGTGCCAGCAGCGTCTCCGGGACAGGGGCTGGCTACACCTTC. This gives the protein CASSVSGTGAGYTF.

The chain carries TRBV24-1 and TRBJ1-5; 9 bases align to TRBD1. This CDR3 region has 15 residues. J gave up 2 bases and V 3 bases, and 1 base lay outside the gene matches. Germline loops: CDR1 KGHDR, CDR2 SFDVKD. The CDR3 reads CATSDRTGGNQPQHF. The DNA for the CDR3 is TGTGCCACCAGTGATAGGACAGGGGGCAATCAGCCCCAGCATTTT.

This clonotype was seen many times. The rearrangement uses TRBV7-9 and TRBJ2-4; the match to TRBD1 covers 8 bases. V lost 4 bases, J lost 5 bases, and 10 bases stayed unmatched. Germline V lookup: CDR1 SEHNR, CDR2 FQNEAQ (reference sequence). CDR3 size: 16 residues. CDR3 protein: CASSSPDRGAENIQYF. DNA for the CDR3: TGTGCCAGCAGCTCACCTGACAGGGGAGCGGAAAACATTCAGTACTTC. Looking up the rest from reference TRBV7-9 and TRBJ2-4 gives the full variable domain: DTGVSQNPRHKITKRGQNVTFRCDPISEHNRLYWYRQTLGQGPEFLTYFQNEAQLEKSRLLSDRFSAERPKGSFSTLEIQRTEQGDSAMYLCASSSPDRGAENIQYFGAGTRLSVL.

This clonotype was counted at least ten times. This chain connects TRBV7-9 to TRBJ2-2; unclear D gene. V was pared by 8 bases and J by 4 bases, with 8 bases between. The CDR3 covers 12 residues. The germline V gene encodes CDR1 SEHNR and CDR2 FQNEAQ (reference sequence). The CDR3 spells CASAVGTGELFF. CDR3 in DNA: TGTGCCAGCGCCGTAGGCACCGGGGAGCTGTTTTTT.

This clonotype has more than one count but fewer than ten. V is TRBV10-1 and J is TRBJ2-1; TRBD2 matches 10 bases. Losses at the gene ends were 0 bases for V and 0 bases for J; bases not matched to a gene: 8. The germline gives CDR1 WNHNN, CDR2 SYGVQD (reference sequence). The CDR3 is made up of 19 amino acids. CDR3 protein: CASSESGSGGPSSYNEQFF. CDR3 coding DNA: TGCGCCAGCAGTGAGTCAGGTAGCGGGGGGCCTAGCTCCTACAATGAGCAGTTCTTC.

This rearrangement joins TRBV3-1 to TRBJ1-2; D is possibly TRBD1 (6 bases). The CDR3 has 16 residues. CDR1 LGHDT and CDR2 YNNKEL come from the germline V gene (reference sequence). Trimming shortened V by 0 bases and J by 8 bases, and 19 bases separated the two germline ends. In DNA, the CDR3 is TGTGCCAGCAGCCAAGAGGACCCACAGGGTCGGGGGGGCTACACCTTC. This codes for CASSQEDPQGRGGYTF.

The rearrangement uses TRBV10-3 and TRBJ1-6; D may be TRBD1 (5 bases). Per germline, CDR1 ENHRY and CDR2 SYGVKD. This CDR3 is 13 amino acids long. V was cut by 4 bases and J by 10 bases, with 11 bases left in between. The CDR3 sequence is CAISAQGSSPLHF. In nucleotides, the CDR3 is TGTGCCATCAGTGCCCAGGGAAGCTCACCCCTCCACTTT.

About this clonotype: One junction end does not reproduce the germline sequence, and a read error may be involved. CDR3 in amino acids: CASSQGPTRRLF. The CDR3 DNA follows: TGTGCCAGCAGTCAGGGTCCGACCCGGCGCCTCTTC. V gene TRBV6-1 combines with J gene TRBJ2-1, with D maybe TRBD1 (5 bases). The CDR3 has 12 residues. Germline V lookup: CDR1 MNHNS, CDR2 SASEGT.

In its sample, this clonotype was seen many times. The chain joins TRBV9 to TRBJ1-4; TRBD1 agrees at 9 bases. Germline CDR1 reads SGDLS; CDR2 reads YYNGEE. V trimming: 3 bases; J trimming: 6 bases; junction bases outside the gene matches: 3. This CDR3 is built from 14 residues. The CDR3 sequence: CASSDRTGDEKLFF. Here the CDR3 DNA reads TGTGCCAGCAGCGACCGGACAGGGGATGAAAAACTGTTTTTT.

This clonotype was detected only once. This chain links TRBV9 with TRBJ1-3, with 8 bases aligning to TRBD1. Trimming removed 0 bases from V and 4 bases from J; junction bases left unmatched: 6. Germline V gene sequence: CDR1 SGDLS, CDR2 YYNGEE. This CDR3 is built from 16 residues. The CDR3 coding sequence is TGTGCCAGCAGCGTAGGACAGGGGTTTGGAGGAAACACCATATATTTT. Translating it yields CASSVGQGFGGNTIYF.

At least ten counts were recorded for this clonotype. The chain combines TRBV19 with TRBJ2-5, with a weak D call TRBD2 (7 bases). This CDR3 contains 13 residues. Per the germline V gene, CDR1 is LNHDA and CDR2 is SQIVND (reference sequence). With 6 bases removed from V and 2 bases from J, the gap between germline ends came to 10 bases. Here the CDR3 reads CASRGGQQETQYF. The CDR3 nucleotides read TGTGCCAGTAGGGGGGGGCAGCAAGAGACCCAGTACTTC.

This clonotype came up many times. The chain uses TRBV10-1 and TRBJ2-3, with D perhaps matching TRBD1 (6 bases). The V end lost 3 bases, the J end lost 6 bases, and 13 bases lay between the germline ends. Per germline, CDR1 WNHNN and CDR2 SYGVQD (reference sequence). The CDR3 has 14 amino acids. The CDR3 coding sequence is TGCGCCAGCAGTGACCCCGGACAGTGGGATACGCAGTATTTT. The encoded protein is CASSDPGQWDTQYF.

The chain links TRBV25-1 to TRBJ1-6, with D uncertain. Germline CDR1 and CDR2: MGHDK and SYGVNS. The length of the CDR3 is 14 residues. V was trimmed by 1 base and J by 7 bases, leaving 8 bases between them. In DNA, the CDR3 is TGTGCCAGCAGTGAATCCAGGTCCAATTCACCCCTCCACTTT. It yields the protein CASSESRSNSPLHF. Using reference TRBV25-1 and TRBJ1-6 for the parts outside the CDR3, the full variable domain is EADIYQTPRYLVIGTGKKITLECSQTMGHDKMYWYQQDPGMELHLIHYSYGVNSTEKGDLSSESTVSRIRTEHFPLTLESARPSHTSQYLCASSESRSNSPLHFGNGTRLTVT.

This clonotype was seen just once. The gene calls are TRBV10-2 and TRBJ1-5, with D possibly being TRBD1 (5 bases). Trimming stripped 6 bases from V and 1 base from J, with 13 bases between. Per the germline V gene, CDR1 is WSHSY and CDR2 is SAAADI. The CDR3 is 15 residues long. DNA for the CDR3: TGCGCCAGCAGCCCCGGGGGATTCAGCAATCAGCCCCAGCATTTT. Protein product: CASSPGGFSNQPQHF.

This clonotype showed up many times. The rearrangement links TRBV3-1 to TRBJ2-7; 7 positions agree with TRBD1. The CDR3 is made up of 16 amino acids. V shed 3 bases and J 4 bases; nucleotides not matched to a gene: 12. Germline values: CDR1 LGHDT, CDR2 YNNKEL (reference sequence). CDR3 nucleotides: TGTGCCAGCAGCCAGGGGTTCGGGGACAGAGATTACGAGCAGTACTTC. Its translation is CASSQGFGDRDYEQYF.

This clonotype was detected many times. This chain joins TRBV3-1 and TRBJ1-1; 7 bases fit TRBD1. Germline lookup yields CDR1 LGHDT and CDR2 YNNKEL (reference sequence). V lost 4 bases, J lost 4 bases, and 6 bases stayed unmatched. The CDR3 totals 14 residues. As DNA, the CDR3 is TGTGCCAGCAGCCCTAAGGGGGCTGCCACTGAAGCTTTCTTT. Its protein is CASSPKGAATEAFF.

The chain joins TRBV3-1 to TRBJ2-2; 8 bases line up with TRBD2. Trimming at V came to 4 bases and at J to 5 bases, leaving 6 bases not matched to a gene. The CDR3 runs 15 residues. Germline V gives CDR1 LGHDT, CDR2 YNNKEL (reference sequence). The CDR3 reads CASSPGLASTGELFF. In DNA form, the CDR3 reads TGTGCCAGCAGCCCTGGACTAGCATCGACCGGGGAGCTGTTTTTT.

This clonotype occurred many times. V usage is TRBV19 and J usage is TRBJ1-4; TRBD1 might be the D (5 bases). V lost 8 bases to trimming and J lost 1 base, with 11 bases between them. Germline CDR1 reads LNHDA; CDR2 reads SQIVND (reference sequence). The CDR3 is 14 residues long. The CDR3, as DNA: TGTGCCAGTTCTCCAGGGATAACTAATGAAAAACTGTTTTTT. It is translated as CASSPGITNEKLFF.

This clonotype was counted a few times. One junction end disagrees with the germline gene, perhaps due to a read error. The J gene is TRBJ1-3, the V gene TRBV19; D is undetermined. Germline V gives CDR1 LNHDA, CDR2 SQIVND (reference sequence). This CDR3 is 18 amino acids long. Here the CDR3 reads CASSIGFSDRASGNTMYF. Written as DNA, the CDR3 is TGTGCCAGTAGTATAGGCTTCTCCGACCGCGCCTCTGGAAACACCATGTATTTT.

V is TRBV3-1 and J is TRBJ2-3; D gene ambiguous. The germline V gene encodes CDR1 LGHDT and CDR2 YNNKEL (reference sequence). The V gene lost 4 bases and the J gene lost 0 bases, with 17 bases spanning the gap. This CDR3 has 17 amino acids. In DNA, the CDR3 is TGTGCCAGCAGCCCCCGGCGATGGCGCACTAGCACAGATACGCAGTATTTT. Protein sequence: CASSPRRWRTSTDTQYF.